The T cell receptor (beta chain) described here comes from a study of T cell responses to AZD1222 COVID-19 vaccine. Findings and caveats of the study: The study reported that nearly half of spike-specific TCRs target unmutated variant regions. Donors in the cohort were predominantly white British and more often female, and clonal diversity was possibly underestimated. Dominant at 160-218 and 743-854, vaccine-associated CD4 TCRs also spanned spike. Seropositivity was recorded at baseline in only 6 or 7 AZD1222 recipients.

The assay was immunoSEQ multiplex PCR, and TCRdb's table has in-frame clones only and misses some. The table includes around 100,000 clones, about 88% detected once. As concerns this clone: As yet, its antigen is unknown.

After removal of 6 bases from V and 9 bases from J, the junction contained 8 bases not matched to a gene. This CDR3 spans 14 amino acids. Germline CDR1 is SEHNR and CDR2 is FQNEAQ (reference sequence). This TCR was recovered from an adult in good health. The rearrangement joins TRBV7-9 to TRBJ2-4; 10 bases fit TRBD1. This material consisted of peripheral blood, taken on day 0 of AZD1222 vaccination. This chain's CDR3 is CASRPTGGEPIQYF. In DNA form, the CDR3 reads TGTGCCAGCAGACCGACAGGGGGCGAGCCCATTCAGTACTTC.